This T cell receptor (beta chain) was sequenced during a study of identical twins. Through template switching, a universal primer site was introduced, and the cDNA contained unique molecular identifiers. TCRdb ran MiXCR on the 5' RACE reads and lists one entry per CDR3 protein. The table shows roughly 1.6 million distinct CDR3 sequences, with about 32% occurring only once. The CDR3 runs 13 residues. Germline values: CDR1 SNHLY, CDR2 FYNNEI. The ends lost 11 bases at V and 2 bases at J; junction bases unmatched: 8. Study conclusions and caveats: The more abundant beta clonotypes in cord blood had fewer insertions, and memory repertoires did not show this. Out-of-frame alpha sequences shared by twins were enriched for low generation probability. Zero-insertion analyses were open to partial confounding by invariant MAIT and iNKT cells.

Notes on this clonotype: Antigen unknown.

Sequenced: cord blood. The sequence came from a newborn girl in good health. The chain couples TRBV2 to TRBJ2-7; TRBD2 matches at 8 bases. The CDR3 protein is CAQQGAGAYEQYF. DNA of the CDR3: TGTGCCCAGCAAGGAGCGGGAGCCTACGAGCAGTACTTC.